These 20 T cell receptor beta chains share one sample of origin, sequenced in a study of T cells in Graves' hyperthyroidism and ophthalmopathy. Amplification yielded TCR beta CDR3 regions, with RNA transcripts as the source. Carried out on the TCR CDR3, a first-round RT-PCR used the HTBI primer set. One entry per CDR3 protein results from TCRdb running MiXCR on the multiplex PCR reads. Altogether 350,000 to 400,000 distinct CDR3 sequences are present, about a fifth being singletons, with the ten largest covering 3.5% to 4%. The sample consisted of blood. All receptors come from a young woman with Graves' hyperthyroidism.

This clonotype was counted many times. This chain uses TRBV12-3 or TRBV12-4 with TRBJ2-3; 7 bases line up with TRBD2. J gave up 1 base and V 3 bases, and 4 bases lay outside the gene matches. CDR3 length: 15 residues. The CDR3 region has the DNA TGTGCCAGCAGTTTGGGTGGGGGGGGCACAGATACGCAGTATTTT. Amino acids: CASSLGGGGTDTQYF.

This clonotype appeared a few times. The V call is TRBV9, the J call TRBJ2-7; D perhaps matches TRBD2 (5 bases). Per germline, CDR1 SGDLS and CDR2 YYNGEE. This CDR3 has 14 residues. Trimming removed 2 bases from V and 0 bases from J, with 9 bases in between. The CDR3 protein is CASSVTGYSYEQYF. The CDR3, as DNA: TGTGCCAGCAGCGTCACGGGGTACTCCTACGAGCAGTACTTC.

Written as DNA, the CDR3 is TGCAGTGCTAGAGATGCCGCTTACGAGCAGTACTTC. This gives the protein CSARDAAYEQYF. The chain carries TRBV20-1 and TRBJ2-7; D unclear. V was clipped by 0 bases and J by 4 bases, with 7 bases between them. The germline CDR1 and CDR2 sequences are DFQATT and SNEGSKA (reference sequence). The CDR3 is 12 amino acids.

This clonotype was found many times. The chain combines TRBV12-3 or TRBV12-4 with TRBJ2-7; 7 nucleotides align to TRBD1. Trimming at V came to 7 bases and at J to 2 bases, leaving 5 bases not matched to a gene. The CDR3 runs to 13 residues. The chain's CDR3 is CASTLGTAYEQYF. In nucleotides, the CDR3 is TGTGCCAGCACCCTCGGGACAGCCTACGAGCAGTACTTC.

At least ten counts were recorded for this clonotype. V usage is TRBV12-3 or TRBV12-4 and J usage is TRBJ2-5, with TRBD2 matching 9 bases. The V gene end was trimmed by 6 bases and the J gene end by 5 bases; junction bases not matched to a gene: 4. CDR3 length: 13 amino acids. The CDR3 is CASSGTSWETQYF. In nucleotides, the CDR3 is TGTGCCAGCAGCGGGACTAGCTGGGAGACCCAGTACTTC.

Ten or more counts support this clonotype. This rearrangement joins TRBV7-9 to TRBJ2-7; 7 nucleotides line up with TRBD1. Germline-derived CDR1 and CDR2 are SEHNR and FQNEAQ (reference sequence). The CDR3 runs 14 residues. J gave up 1 base and V 5 bases, and 5 bases lay outside the gene matches. DNA for the CDR3: TGTGCCAGCAGCCGCTCGGGACAGTCCTACGAGCAGTACTTC. It encodes CASSRSGQSYEQYF.

This clonotype was seen ten or more times. V and J are TRBV9 and TRBJ1-6; D unresolved. Deletions cut 0 bases from V and 9 bases from J, with 10 bases between. The V gene's germline CDR1 is SGDLS and CDR2 YYNGEE. The CDR3 consists of 14 residues. The CDR3 region is CASSVVSDGSPLHF. In DNA form, the CDR3 reads TGTGCCAGCAGCGTAGTATCGGACGGTTCACCCCTCCACTTT.

On this clonotype: A junction boundary mismatches the germline segment, possibly from a read error. The rearrangement links TRBV6-1 to TRBJ1-1; D is ambiguous. CDR3 length equals 15 residues. Germline values: CDR1 MNHNS, CDR2 SASEGT. CDR3 sequence reads: CASSEARGYRADAFF. CDR3 DNA sequence: TGTGCCAGCAGTGAAGCGCGAGGGTATCGGGCTGATGCTTTCTTT.

The CDR3 spells CSVGGTGALYEQYF. CDR3 bases: TGCAGCGTTGGGGGGACAGGGGCACTATACGAGCAGTACTTC. V gene TRBV29-1 combines with J gene TRBJ2-7; the match to TRBD1 covers 10 bases. CDR1 SQVTM and CDR2 ANQGSEA come from the germline V gene. The CDR3 spans 14 residues. With V trimmed by 4 bases and J by 4 bases, 7 bases remained unmatched.

The rearrangement joins TRBV3-1 to TRBJ1-1; D gene unclear. Germline values: CDR1 LGHDT, CDR2 YNNKEL (reference sequence). V lost 4 bases and J lost 1, with 10 bases in between. CDR3 length: 14 amino acids. The CDR3 nucleotides read TGTGCCAGCAGCCGAGCAGGAGGGAACACTGAAGCTTTCTTT. Translation gives CASSRAGGNTEAFF. The whole variable domain, filled in from reference TRBV3-1 and TRBJ1-1, reads DTAVSQTPKYLVTQMGNDKSIKCEQNLGHDTMYWYKQDSKKFLKIMFSYNNKELIINETVPNRFSPKSPDKAHLNLHINSLELGDSAVYFCASSRAGGNTEAFFGQGTRLTVV.

This clonotype was detected ten times or more. V usage is TRBV11-1 and J usage is TRBJ1-1; 8 bases fit TRBD1. CDR1 and CDR2 (germline): SGHAT, FQDESV (reference sequence). The CDR3 contains 16 residues. Trimming took 5 bases from V and 1 from J; bases not matched to a gene: 9. The CDR3 loop reads CASSAIRTGRNTEAFF. The CDR3 DNA reads as TGTGCCAGCAGCGCGATTCGGACAGGGCGGAACACTGAAGCTTTCTTT.

This clonotype was found many times. V is TRBV29-1 and J is TRBJ2-5, with a tentative D call TRBD2 (6 bases). V lost 7 bases, J lost 4 bases, and 16 bases lay in between. The CDR3 is made up of 13 amino acids. Germline V gene sequence: CDR1 SQVTM, CDR2 ANQGSEA. This CDR3 reads CSGSRGLGETQYF. The CDR3 DNA follows: TGCAGCGGCTCCCGGGGACTGGGAGAGACCCAGTACTTC. Full variable domain (remainder filled in from reference TRBV29-1 and TRBJ2-5): SAVISQKPSRDICQRGTSLTIQCQVDSQVTMMFWYRQQPGQSLTLIATANQGSEATYESGFVIDKFPISRPNLTFSTLTVSNMSPEDSSIYLCSGSRGLGETQYFGPGTRLLVL.

The sample holds many counts of this clonotype. V is TRBV7-6 and J is TRBJ1-1; D possibly corresponds to TRBD1 (6 bases). In germline, CDR1 is SGHVS, CDR2 FNYEAQ. The CDR3 is made up of 17 amino acids. V lost 3 bases, J lost 0 bases, and 17 bases lay in between. DNA for the CDR3: TGTGCCAGCAGCTTGCAAATGGCAGGGGTCGTGAACACTGAAGCTTTCTTT. It encodes CASSLQMAGVVNTEAFF.

This clonotype was found many times. The chain links TRBV2 to TRBJ1-2; D gene uncertain. This CDR3 region has 15 residues. Per the germline V gene, CDR1 is SNHLY and CDR2 is FYNNEI. V was cut by 5 bases and J by 1 base, with 14 bases left in between. The CDR3 DNA reads as TGTGCCAGCAGTAGGTCCAGACTCCTTAACTATGGCTACACCTTC. Protein: CASSRSRLLNYGYTF.

There are many counts of this clonotype. The chain links TRBV4-2 to TRBJ2-7; no reliable D call. The CDR3 has 15 residues. Trimming took off 4 bases at V and 0 bases at J, with 13 bases between the two ends. Germline loops: CDR1 LGHNA, CDR2 YNFKEQ. The CDR3 region has the DNA TGTGCCAGCAGCCTCGGGCTATCCAGCTCCTACGAGCAGTACTTC. Its translation: CASSLGLSSSYEQYF.

This clonotype appeared many times. This rearrangement joins TRBV28 to TRBJ1-5; D unresolved. V was trimmed by 2 bases and J by 4 bases, leaving 12 bases between them. Per the germline V gene, CDR1 is MDHEN and CDR2 is SYDVKM. This CDR3 spans 15 amino acids. CDR3 sequence reads: CASSLGRVGNQPQHF. CDR3 nucleotides: TGTGCCAGCAGTTTAGGACGGGTGGGGAATCAGCCCCAGCATTTT.

At least ten counts were recorded for this clonotype. V gene TRBV5-1 combines with J gene TRBJ1-5, with TRBD1 as a possible D gene (6 bases). V shed 0 bases and J shed 0 bases, with 16 bases lying between them. This CDR3 region has 18 residues. CDR1 and CDR2 from the germline V gene are SGHRS and YFSETQ. The CDR3 nucleotides are TGCGCCAGCAGCTTGGGCCCCGGGACACATTATAGCAATCAGCCCCAGCATTTT. Its protein product is CASSLGPGTHYSNQPQHF.

This clonotype has only a few counts. The chain carries TRBV6-5 and TRBJ1-2, with TRBD1 identical over 7 bases. The trim removed 2 bases at V and 10 bases at J, leaving 16 bases unmatched. Germline V lookup: CDR1 MNHEY, CDR2 SVGAGI. The CDR3 has 16 residues. This chain's CDR3 is CASSYPPIEGGEDYTF. The CDR3 DNA is TGTGCCAGCAGTTACCCACCAATCGAAGGGGGCGAGGACTACACCTTC.

Many counts were recorded for this clonotype. The chain combines TRBV2 with TRBJ1-1; TRBD1 is a possible D gene (6 bases). Germline V gene lookup returns CDR1 SNHLY and CDR2 FYNNEI. This CDR3 contains 14 residues. Trimming removed 6 bases at V and 6 bases at J, with 17 bases between. CDR3 bases: TGTGCCAGCAGAGAGGGAAAGGGACACTCTGAAGCTTTCTTT. It is translated as CASREGKGHSEAFF.

This clonotype was counted ten times or more. This chain uses TRBV3-1 with TRBJ1-1, with 10 nucleotides matching TRBD1. Germline CDR1 and CDR2: LGHDT and YNNKEL (reference sequence). The CDR3 runs 15 residues. Trimming at V came to 4 bases and at J to 3 bases, leaving 5 bases not matched to a gene. In nucleotides, the CDR3 is TGTGCCAGCAGCCGCGGGACAGGGGCCGACACTGAAGCTTTCTTT. This encodes CASSRGTGADTEAFF.